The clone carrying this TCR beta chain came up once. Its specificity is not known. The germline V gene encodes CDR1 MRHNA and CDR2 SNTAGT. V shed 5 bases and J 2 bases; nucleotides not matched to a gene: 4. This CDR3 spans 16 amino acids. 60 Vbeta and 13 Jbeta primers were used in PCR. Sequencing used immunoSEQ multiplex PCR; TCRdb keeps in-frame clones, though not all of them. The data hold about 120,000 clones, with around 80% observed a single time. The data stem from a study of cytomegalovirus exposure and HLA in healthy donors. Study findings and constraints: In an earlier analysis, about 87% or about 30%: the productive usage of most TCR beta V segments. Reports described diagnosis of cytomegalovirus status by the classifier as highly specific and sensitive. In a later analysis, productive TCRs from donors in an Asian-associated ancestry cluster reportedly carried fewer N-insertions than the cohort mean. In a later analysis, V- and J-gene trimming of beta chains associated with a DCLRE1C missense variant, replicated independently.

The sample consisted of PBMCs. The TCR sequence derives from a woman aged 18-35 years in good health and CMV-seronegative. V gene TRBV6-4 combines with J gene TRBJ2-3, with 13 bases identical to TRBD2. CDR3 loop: CASSPTSGGLTDTQYF. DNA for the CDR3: TGTGCCAGCAGTCCGACTAGCGGGGGGCTCACAGATACGCAGTATTTT.